Each of the 25 T cell receptor beta chains below was sequenced from the same sample in a study of regulatory T cells in long-lasting Graves disease. As for time point: persistent/refractory GD, antithyroid drugs over 5 years with positive TRAb. PBMC-extracted RNA yielded the TCR library. The authors built TCR beta libraries using iRepertoire HTBI primers and Arm-PCR of CDR3 regions. TCRdb re-derived calls from the multiplex PCR reads in MiXCR, one entry per CDR3 protein. The sample includes 700,000 or so distinct CDR3 sequences, about 32% seen only once; the top ten take roughly 41%. Specimen: peripheral blood mononuclear cells (PBMCs), collected when the disease was refractory, from a patient treated with antithyroid drugs. Receptor source: a female donor with Graves disease.

This clonotype has a handful of counts. The chain recombines TRBV6-1 with TRBJ1-2; D is uncertain. Trimming removed 4 bases at V and 6 bases at J, with 15 bases between. The CDR3 loop spans 14 amino acids. Germline loops: CDR1 MNHNS, CDR2 SASEGT. CDR3 region: CASSGTRPEDGYTF. The CDR3 coding sequence is TGTGCCAGCAGTGGGACGCGCCCCGAGGATGGCTACACCTTC.

CDR3: CASSYSQGHEKLFF. The CDR3 DNA follows: TGTGCCAGCAGTTACTCCCAGGGCCACGAAAAACTGTTTTTT. This chain uses TRBV6-9 with TRBJ1-4, with D possibly TRBD1 on 5 matching bases. This CDR3 is 14 amino acids long. Germline CDR1 MNHGY, CDR2 SVAAGI. Trimming shortened V by 3 bases and J by 8 bases, and 13 bases separated the two germline ends.

Comment on this clonotype: Being one base from a much bigger clone, this may be a read error. The chain carries TRBV28 and TRBJ1-2; 7 positions agree with TRBD1. In germline, CDR1 is MDHEN, CDR2 SYDVKM. J gave up 13 bases and V 2 bases, and 16 bases lay outside the gene matches. The CDR3 runs 15 residues. CDR3 DNA sequence: TGTGCCAGCAGTTTACAGGGCAGCTGGGGGGACAGCTGCACCTTC. Its protein product is CASSLQGSWGDSCTF.

The CDR3: CASGSGNLNYGYTF. The CDR3 coding sequence is TGTGCTAGTGGTTCTGGCAACCTTAACTATGGCTACACCTTC. This chain connects TRBV12-5 to TRBJ1-2, with D uncertain. Germline CDR1 LGHNT, CDR2 FRNRAP. The CDR3 runs to 14 residues. Trimming took off 4 bases at V and 1 base at J, with 10 bases between the two ends. Together with reference TRBV12-5 and TRBJ1-2, the CDR3 gives the full variable domain: DARVTQTPRHKVTEMGQEVTMRCQPILGHNTVFWYRQTMMQGLELLAYFRNRAPLDDSGMPKDRFSAEMPDATLATLKIQPSEPRDSAVYFCASGSGNLNYGYTFGSGTRLTVV.

The V gene is TRBV5-1, the J gene TRBJ1-2, with 9 bases identical to TRBD1. The CDR3 consists of 16 residues. CDR1 is SGHRS and CDR2 is YFSETQ in the germline V gene. Germline trimming cut 2 bases from V and 2 bases from J; bases unmatched to any gene: 7. The CDR3 protein is CASSLSGQGLNYGYTF. DNA for the CDR3: TGCGCCAGCAGCTTAAGCGGACAGGGGCTGAACTATGGCTACACCTTC.

V and J are TRBV14 and TRBJ2-5; perhaps TRBD2 as D (6 bases). CDR1 and CDR2 from the germline V gene are SGHDN and FVKESK. The CDR3 runs to 15 residues. The germline V and J ends were trimmed by 4 bases and 4 bases, with 16 bases remaining between them. The CDR3 nucleotides read TGTGCCAGCAGCCCCCGGTCGGGAGTAAGAGAGACCCAGTACTTC. It is translated as CASSPRSGVRETQYF. Full variable domain (missing parts from reference TRBV14 and TRBJ2-5): EAGVTQFPSHSVIEKGQTVTLRCDPISGHDNLYWYRRVMGKEIKFLLHFVKESKQDESGMPNNRFLAERTGGTYSTLKVQPAELEDSGVYFCASSPRSGVRETQYFGPGTRLLVL.

This clonotype was counted at least ten times. The chain couples TRBV2 to TRBJ2-5; TRBD2 agrees at 8 bases. With V trimmed by 6 bases and J by 6 bases, 6 bases remained unmatched. The CDR3 runs 13 residues. The germline gives CDR1 SNHLY, CDR2 FYNNEI. The CDR3 region is CASSLTSEQTQYF. The CDR3, as DNA: TGTGCCAGCAGCCTGACTAGCGAGCAGACCCAGTACTTC.

This chain joins TRBV12-3 or TRBV12-4 and TRBJ1-6; 12 bases are shared with TRBD1. The CDR3 is 16 residues long. With 6 bases clipped from V and 11 bases from J, the junction kept 11 bases outside the gene matches. The CDR3 loop reads CASRNPGQGAFTPLHF. Written as DNA, the CDR3 is TGTGCCAGCAGGAACCCGGGACAGGGGGCTTTTACACCCCTCCACTTT.

This clonotype was recorded a few times. The rearrangement links TRBV5-4 to TRBJ1-4; weak D call: TRBD1 (6 bases). Germline CDR1 is SGHNT and CDR2 is YYREEE (reference sequence). Trimming removed 7 bases from V and 8 bases from J, with 15 bases in between. The CDR3 consists of 13 residues. The CDR3 DNA reads TGTGCCAGCGCGTCCACAGGGAGCGAAAAACTGTTTTTT. It is translated as CASASTGSEKLFF.

The chain is built from TRBV20-1 and TRBJ1-5; the D is unclear. CDR3 size: 14 residues. Germline assignment: CDR1 DFQATT and CDR2 SNEGSKA (reference sequence). The germline V and J ends were trimmed by 0 bases and 4 bases, with 10 bases remaining between them. This CDR3 reads CSARDLSGNQPQHF. The CDR3 DNA reads as TGCAGTGCTAGAGATCTGTCGGGGAATCAGCCCCAGCATTTT.

This clonotype was observed at least ten times. The rearrangement uses TRBV6-2 or TRBV6-3 and TRBJ1-1; D is undetermined. V was trimmed by 0 bases and J by 1 base, leaving 3 bases between them. The CDR3 extends over 13 amino acids. From germline, CDR1 is MNHEY and CDR2 SVGEGT. The CDR3, as DNA: TGTGCCAGCAGTTACTCGACGAACACTGAAGCTTTCTTT. Amino acid sequence: CASSYSTNTEAFF.

V gene TRBV2 combines with J gene TRBJ1-2; tentatively, D is TRBD1 (6 bases). The CDR3 sequence is 11 residues long. Germline CDR1 reads SNHLY; CDR2 reads FYNNEI. Trimming pared 7 bases from V and 8 bases from J, leaving 11 bases between. The CDR3 DNA follows: TGTGCCAGCACTCCGGGGGCGGGCTACACCTTC. This encodes CASTPGAGYTF.

J is TRBJ1-1 and V is TRBV5-5, with D unclear. V was clipped by 0 bases and J by 4 bases, with 16 bases between them. The V gene's germline CDR1 is SGHKS and CDR2 YYEKEE (reference sequence). The CDR3 length is 16 residues. CDR3 sequence (DNA): TGTGCCAGCAGCTTGGCCGGTTATGGGAAGGGCACTGAAGCTTTCTTT. It specifies CASSLAGYGKGTEAFF.

The chain couples TRBV6-1 to TRBJ1-6, with 8 positions matching TRBD1. The CDR3 extends over 14 amino acids. V shed 7 bases, J shed 10 bases, and the junction held 9 bases outside the gene matches. Germline values: CDR1 MNHNS, CDR2 SASEGT. CDR3 DNA: TGTGCCAGCAATAGACAGGGGAGGGGGTCACCCCTCCACTTT. Translated, it gives CASNRQGRGSPLHF.

In this sample, this clonotype turned up a few times. The chain carries TRBV5-5 and TRBJ2-5, with D maybe TRBD2 (6 bases). V was shortened by 4 bases and J by 2 bases, with 15 bases between the two germline ends. Per the germline V gene, CDR1 is SGHKS and CDR2 is YYEKEE (reference sequence). The CDR3 runs to 15 residues. Here the CDR3 DNA reads TGTGCCAGCAGCCCTCTCCCCGGGACTCAAGAGACCCAGTACTTC. Residues: CASSPLPGTQETQYF.

This clonotype was counted a few times. Its ends do not fully match the called genes, so a read error is possible. This chain links TRBV13 with TRBJ2-2, with a possible D match to TRBD1 (6 bases). Germline CDR1 PRHDT, CDR2 FYEKMQ (reference sequence). This CDR3 is 12 amino acids long. The CDR3 DNA follows: TGCGCCAGCCAGGGGTTCACCGGGGAGCTGTTTTTT. It is translated as CASQGFTGELFF.

J is TRBJ2-7 and V is TRBV30; D ambiguous. V lost 0 bases to trimming and J lost 2 bases, with 14 bases between them. The germline V gene encodes CDR1 GTSNPN and CDR2 SVGIG (reference sequence). The CDR3 is 15 residues long. The CDR3 loop is CAWSVSSEWTYEQYF. CDR3 sequence (DNA): TGTGCCTGGAGTGTTTCCTCTGAGTGGACCTACGAGCAGTACTTC.

This clonotype was observed many times. The chain carries TRBV2 and TRBJ2-7, with a weak D call TRBD2 (6 bases). Germline-derived CDR1 and CDR2 are SNHLY and FYNNEI. Trimming took 4 bases from V and 0 from J, leaving 10 bases between them. The CDR3 is 14 amino acids. CDR3 sequence (DNA): TGTGCCAGCAGTGGCGGGGTTAGCTCCTACGAGCAGTACTTC. Amino acids: CASSGGVSSYEQYF.

This clonotype was counted at least ten times. The J gene is TRBJ1-5, the V gene TRBV12-3 or TRBV12-4; D gene unclear. This CDR3 has 15 residues. Trimming cost V 6 bases and J 2 bases, with 14 bases left between them. For the CDR3, the DNA is TGTGCCAGCAGAAAGACCGGGGTGGGCAATCAGCCCCAGCATTTT. Protein sequence: CASRKTGVGNQPQHF.

The rearrangement links TRBV24-1 to TRBJ2-2, with 7 bases matching TRBD1. The CDR3 is 16 residues long. The J segment lost 5 bases and the V segment lost 4 bases, leaving 9 bases of the junction unmatched. Germline loops: CDR1 KGHDR, CDR2 SFDVKD. CDR3 sequence (DNA): TGTGCCACCAGTGAGTCTAGGGGGCTTAGTACCGGGGAGCTGTTTTTT. It is translated as CATSESRGLSTGELFF.

This clonotype was seen a handful of times. This chain uses TRBV28 with TRBJ2-2; 8 nucleotides align to TRBD1. Trimming removed 7 bases from V and 5 bases from J; junction bases left unmatched: 21. Germline CDR1 reads MDHEN; CDR2 reads SYDVKM. This CDR3 region has 19 residues. The CDR3 loop reads CASKNRTPPRTGPTGELFF. The DNA of the CDR3 is TGTGCCAGCAAAAATCGGACCCCACCCCGGACAGGGCCGACCGGGGAGCTGTTTTTT.

This sequence joins TRBV7-6 and TRBJ1-1, with no clear D. Germline V CDR1 and CDR2: SGHVS, FNYEAQ. Trimming left V 4 bases short and J 5 bases short, with 11 bases between. The CDR3 covers 13 residues. In DNA, the CDR3 is TGTGCCAGCAGCTCCAGGACGAGAACTGAAGCTTTCTTT. Its protein product is CASSSRTRTEAFF.

This chain links TRBV6-1 with TRBJ2-2; 10 bases align to TRBD2. V was pared by 6 bases and J by 3 bases, with 7 bases of the junction left unmatched. Per the germline V gene, CDR1 is MNHNS and CDR2 is SASEGT. The CDR3 spans 16 residues. CDR3 coding DNA: TGTGCCAGCAGGTCTAGCGGGAGCGATGACACCGGGGAGCTGTTTTTT. Amino acid sequence: CASRSSGSDDTGELFF.

This clonotype occurred once. A much larger clone is a single base away; this may be a read error. The J gene is TRBJ1-6, the V gene TRBV20-1; TRBD1 is a possible D gene (5 bases). Germline V gene data show CDR1 as DFQATT and CDR2 as SNEGSKA (reference sequence). This CDR3 is built from 13 residues. The CDR3 protein is CSASGPRNSPLYF. CDR3 DNA: TGCAGTGCCTCGGGACCGAGAAATTCACCCCTCTACTTT.

V usage is TRBV6-1 and J usage is TRBJ2-1, with 7 positions matching TRBD1. CDR1 is MNHNS and CDR2 is SASEGT in the germline V gene. The ends lost 6 bases at V and 9 bases at J; junction bases unmatched: 5. The length of the CDR3 is 12 residues. CDR3 residues: CASRAAGGEQFF. The CDR3 DNA reads TGTGCCAGCAGAGCGGCAGGGGGTGAGCAGTTCTTC.